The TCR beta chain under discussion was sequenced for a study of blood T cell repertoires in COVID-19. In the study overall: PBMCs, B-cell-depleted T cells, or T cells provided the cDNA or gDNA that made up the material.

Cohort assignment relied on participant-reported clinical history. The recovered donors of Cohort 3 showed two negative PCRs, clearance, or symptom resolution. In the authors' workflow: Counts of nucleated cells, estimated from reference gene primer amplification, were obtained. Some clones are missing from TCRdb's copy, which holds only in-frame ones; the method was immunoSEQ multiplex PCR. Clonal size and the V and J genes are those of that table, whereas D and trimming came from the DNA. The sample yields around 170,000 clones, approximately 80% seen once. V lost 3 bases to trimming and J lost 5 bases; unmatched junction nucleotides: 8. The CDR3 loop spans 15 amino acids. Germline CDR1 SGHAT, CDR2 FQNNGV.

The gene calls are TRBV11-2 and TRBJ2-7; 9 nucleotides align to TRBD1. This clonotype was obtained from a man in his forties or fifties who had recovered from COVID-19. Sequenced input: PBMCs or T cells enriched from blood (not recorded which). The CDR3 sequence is CASSFPGQGFHEQYF. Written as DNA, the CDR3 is TGTGCCAGCAGCTTCCCGGGACAGGGATTCCACGAGCAGTACTTC.